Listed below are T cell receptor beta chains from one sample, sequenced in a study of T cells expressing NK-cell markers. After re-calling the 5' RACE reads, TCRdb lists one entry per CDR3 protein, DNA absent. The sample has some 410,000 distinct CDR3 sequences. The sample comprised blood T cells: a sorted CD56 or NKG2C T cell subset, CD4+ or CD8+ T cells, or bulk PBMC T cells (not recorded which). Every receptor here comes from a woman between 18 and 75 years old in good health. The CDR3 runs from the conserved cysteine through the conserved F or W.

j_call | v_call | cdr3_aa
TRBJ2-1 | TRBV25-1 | CASSEYRGGLYNEQFF
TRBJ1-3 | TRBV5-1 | CASSPEGQFSGNTIYF
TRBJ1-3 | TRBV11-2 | CASSLKAGRDRRSSGNTIYF
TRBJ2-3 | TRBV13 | CASSPSSSGSLDTQYF
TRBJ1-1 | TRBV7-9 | CASSLWGEAFF
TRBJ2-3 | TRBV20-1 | CSARAGRRDTQYF
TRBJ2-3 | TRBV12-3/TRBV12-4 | CASSSVAGGTDTQYF
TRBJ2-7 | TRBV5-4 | CASSSSESSYEQYF
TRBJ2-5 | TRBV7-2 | CASSSSGRVQETQYF
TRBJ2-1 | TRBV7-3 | CASRPGTSGYNEQFF
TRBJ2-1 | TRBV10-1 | CASSGLDRRVFLPNEQFF
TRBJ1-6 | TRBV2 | CAIDRGNADSPLHF
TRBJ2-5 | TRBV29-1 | CSVEDGVETQYF
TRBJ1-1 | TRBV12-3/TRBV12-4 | CASSRQGVNTEAFF
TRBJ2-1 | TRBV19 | CASRRASGGYNEQFF
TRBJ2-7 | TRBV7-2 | CASSLAWAEQYF
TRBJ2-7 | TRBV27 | CATSQGNYEQYF
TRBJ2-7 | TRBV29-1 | CSVEEGASSYEQYF
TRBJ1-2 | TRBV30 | CACTGGIGYGYTF
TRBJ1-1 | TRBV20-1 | CSARQGSTEAFF
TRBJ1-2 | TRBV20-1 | CSATSGTNYGYTF
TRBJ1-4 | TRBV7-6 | CASSLLGDSEKLFF
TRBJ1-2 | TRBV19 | CASTSTSPGDDYGYTF
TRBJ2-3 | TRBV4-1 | CASSHSGPTSGRATNTDTQYF
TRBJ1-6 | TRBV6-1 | CATFLLGSYNSPLHF
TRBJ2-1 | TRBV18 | CASSPTGTSSNEQFF
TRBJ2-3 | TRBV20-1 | CSAPIAGVDTQYF
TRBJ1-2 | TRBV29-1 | CSVAGGTNYGYTF
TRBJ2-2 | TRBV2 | CASSEWLGGTGELFF
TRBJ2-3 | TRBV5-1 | CASSSASGGPTRTDTQYF
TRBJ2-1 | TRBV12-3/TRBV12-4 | CASSLGTGASF
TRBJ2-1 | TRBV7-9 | CASSLVRADYNEQFF
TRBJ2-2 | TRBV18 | CASSPRGNPNTGELFF
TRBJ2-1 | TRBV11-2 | CASSPLSGPVYNEQFF